This TCR beta chain was sequenced in a study of cytomegalovirus exposure and HLA in healthy donors. Looking at the study overall: The 100 to 150 validation repertoires matched the approximately 700 first-cohort repertoires in platform, a later analysis reported.

Study-wide findings and caveats: CMV antigen specificity was confirmed in vitro for three CMV-associated chains. Cytomegalovirus association was assigned to under 200 TCR beta chains.

The germline gives CDR1 SGHTA, CDR2 FQGNSA. Trimming shortened V by 5 bases and J by 6 bases, and 13 bases separated the two germline ends. This CDR3 contains 13 residues. Regarding this clone: Its antigen is not identified.

The repertoire was sequenced with immunoSEQ multiplex PCR; TCRdb's copy has only in-frame clones and lacks some. Of fewer than 250,000 clones listed, roughly 82% are singletons. The sequence was obtained from a woman aged 18-29 years in good health and CMV-seronegative. Sequencing was carried out using PBMCs. The chain recombines TRBV7-2 with TRBJ1-1; no reliable D call. The chain's CDR3 is CASSPQPGSEAFF. CDR3 nucleotide sequence: TGTGCCAGCAGCCCTCAACCGGGGTCTGAAGCTTTCTTT.